The 15 T cell receptor beta chains below were found in one sample sequenced in a study of blood T cell repertoires in COVID-19. Repertoires were generated with immunoSEQ multiplex PCR, while TCRdb's copy carries only in-frame clones and drops some. The sample consists of 310,000 or so clones, more than 75% of them appearing once. The specimen was PBMCs or T cells enriched from blood (not recorded which). Receptors originate from a woman younger than 35 who had recovered from COVID-19.

The rearrangement uses TRBV5-1 and TRBJ2-1, with TRBD2 matching 7 bases. After removal of 0 bases from V and 1 base from J, the junction contained 4 bases not matched to a gene. In germline, CDR1 is SGHRS, CDR2 YFSETQ. This CDR3 contains 16 residues. CDR3 sequence: CASSLAGGKSYNEQFF. CDR3 nucleotides: TGCGCCAGCAGCTTGGCCGGGGGGAAGTCCTACAATGAGCAGTTCTTC.

The rearrangement links TRBV27 to TRBJ1-2; D is uncertain. Germline loops: CDR1 MNHEY, CDR2 SMNVEV (reference sequence). The CDR3 covers 15 residues. Trimming cost V 5 bases and J 6 bases, with 19 bases left between them. CDR3 loop: CASSPTYEGGDGYTF. CDR3 in DNA: TGTGCCAGCAGTCCCACGTACGAGGGAGGAGATGGCTACACCTTC.

CDR3 region: CASSSYGGPYEQYF. CDR3 DNA: TGTGCCAGCAGCTCCTACGGGGGTCCCTACGAGCAGTACTTC. The rearrangement links TRBV7-9 to TRBJ2-7; weak D call: TRBD2 (6 bases). The CDR3 is made up of 14 amino acids. V lost 4 bases to trimming and J lost 2 bases, with 12 bases between them. Germline V CDR1 and CDR2: SEHNR, FQNEAQ (reference sequence).

The V and J genes are TRBV6-4 and TRBJ1-1; D perhaps matches TRBD1 (6 bases). This CDR3 is 13 amino acids long. Germline V gene sequence: CDR1 MRHNA, CDR2 SNTAGT. The V end lost 0 bases, the J end lost 11 bases, and 13 bases lay between the germline ends. CDR3 sequence: CASSDSLTGGAFF. The CDR3 nucleotides read TGTGCCAGCAGTGACTCTTTGACAGGCGGTGCTTTCTTT.

The chain recombines TRBV4-1 with TRBJ2-7; D possibly corresponds to TRBD1 (6 bases). The V gene lost 2 bases and the J gene lost 6 bases, with 8 bases spanning the gap. Germline V gives CDR1 MGHRA, CDR2 YSYEKL. The CDR3 runs 12 residues. The CDR3 region has the DNA TGCGCCAGCAGCCAAACAGGGTTCGAGCAGTACTTC. Its protein product is CASSQTGFEQYF.

The chain is built from TRBV7-3 and TRBJ2-1; 14 bases agree with TRBD2. This CDR3 has 16 residues. The germline CDR1 and CDR2 sequences are SGHTA and FQGTGA. V lost 5 bases, J lost 5 bases, and 5 bases stayed unmatched. DNA of the CDR3: TGTGCCAGCAGCCTCGGGACTAGCGGGAGCCACAATGAGCAGTTCTTC. This codes for CASSLGTSGSHNEQFF.

The chain uses TRBV7-9 and TRBJ2-1; D possibly corresponds to TRBD1 (5 bases). V gave up 3 bases and J gave up 4 bases, with 13 bases separating them. CDR1 is SEHNR and CDR2 is FQNEAQ in the germline V gene (reference sequence). This CDR3 has 15 amino acids. The CDR3 sequence: CASSFSGYGYNEQFF. Written as DNA, the CDR3 is TGTGCCAGCAGCTTTTCAGGGTATGGGTACAATGAGCAGTTCTTC.

The chain uses TRBV5-6 and TRBJ1-1; 8 bases agree with TRBD1. The CDR3 has 14 amino acids. Germline V gene sequence: CDR1 SGHDT, CDR2 YYEEEE. Germline trimming cut 3 bases from V and 4 bases from J; bases unmatched to any gene: 5. CDR3 sequence (DNA): TGTGCCAGCAGCTCTTGGACAGGGAGCACTGAAGCTTTCTTT. Its translation: CASSSWTGSTEAFF.

The sample holds one count of this clone. This chain connects TRBV27 to TRBJ1-2, with TRBD1 matching 9 bases. V shed 6 bases and J 4 bases; nucleotides not matched to a gene: 6. The CDR3 consists of 14 residues. Germline V gives CDR1 MNHEY, CDR2 SMNVEV (reference sequence). The CDR3 nucleotides read TGTGCCAGCAGGGAAAGACAGGGGGTCTATGGCTACACCTTC. This sequence encodes CASRERQGVYGYTF.

A note on this clone: Other DNA sequences from this sample encode an identical CDR3 as well. The V and J genes are TRBV29-1 and TRBJ1-1; 8 positions match TRBD1. Germline loops: CDR1 SQVTM, CDR2 ANQGSEA. Trimming cost V 5 bases and J 3 bases; bases outside gene matches: 5. This CDR3 contains 13 residues. CDR3: CSVTDRADTEAFF. The CDR3 coding sequence is TGCAGCGTTACGGACAGGGCGGACACTGAAGCTTTCTTT.

The chain recombines TRBV3-1 (or the pseudogene TRBV3-2) with TRBJ1-5; D not certain. There are 13 residues in the CDR3. Germline V gives CDR1 LGHDT, CDR2 YNNKEL (reference sequence). Deletions cut 3 bases from V and 5 bases from J, with 8 bases between. CDR3 sequence: CASSQGRDQPQHF. Written as DNA, the CDR3 is TGTGCCAGCAGCCAGGGGAGGGATCAGCCCCAGCATTTT.

This chain links TRBV27 with TRBJ2-1; 10 nucleotides match TRBD2. The J segment lost 0 bases and the V segment lost 7 bases, leaving 6 bases of the junction unmatched. Per germline, CDR1 MNHEY and CDR2 SMNVEV (reference sequence). This CDR3 comprises 16 residues. CDR3 bases: TGTGCCAGCACCGCAGCGGGAGGGAGCTCCTACAATGAGCAGTTCTTC. This encodes CASTAAGGSSYNEQFF.

The rearrangement joins TRBV18 to TRBJ2-3; the match to TRBD2 covers 10 bases. The CDR3 has 20 residues. Germline CDR1 and CDR2: KGHSH and LQKENI. The V gene end was trimmed by 3 bases and the J gene end by 0 bases; junction bases not matched to a gene: 15. The CDR3 is CASSPYYGLAGVSSTDTQYF. The DNA for the CDR3 is TGTGCCAGCTCACCGTATTATGGTCTAGCGGGGGTCTCTAGCACAGATACGCAGTATTTT.

The gene calls are TRBV6-5 and TRBJ2-1, with 7 bases aligning to TRBD2. This CDR3 spans 13 amino acids. Per the germline V gene, CDR1 is MNHEY and CDR2 is SVGAGI. The CDR3 bases are TGTGCGGGGGGGACCCTTTTCTACAATGAGCAGTTCTTC. As protein: CAGGTLFYNEQFF.

The chain recombines TRBV9 with TRBJ2-2; D remains unclear. CDR3 size: 16 residues. The V gene's germline CDR1 is SGDLS and CDR2 YYNGEE. V was clipped by 0 bases and J by 0 bases, with 9 bases between them. As DNA, the CDR3 is TGTGCCAGCAGCGTAGTTAGGAGTTCGAACACCGGGGAGCTGTTTTTT. Encoded protein: CASSVVRSSNTGELFF. Combining the CDR3 with reference TRBV9 and TRBJ2-2 gives the whole variable domain DSGVTQTPKHLITATGQRVTLRCSPRSGDLSVYWYQQSLDQGLQFLIQYYNGEERAKGNILERFSAQQFPDLHSELNLSSLELGDSALYFCASSVVRSSNTGELFFGEGSRLTVL.